This TCR beta chain is from a study of blood T cell repertoires in COVID-19. Study details: Resolution of symptoms, clearance, or two negative PCRs was present in recovered Cohort 3 donors. From T cells, B-cell-depleted T cells, or PBMCs came the material, which was cDNA or gDNA.

Enrollees, roughly 18 to 95 years old, lived in approximately 25 US areas. Participants reported their clinical history, and cohort assignment relied on those reports. From germline, CDR1 is KGHDR and CDR2 SFDVKD. This CDR3 is 18 amino acids long. J lost 3 bases, V lost 7 bases, and 14 bases had no gene match. The protocol was immunoSEQ multiplex PCR, while the TCRdb copy is restricted to in-frame clones and leaves out a portion. Of 200,000 to 250,000 clones listed, about nine tenths are singletons. The TCR was taken from a woman in her forties or fifties in a cohort exposed to, infected with or recovered from COVID-19 (not recorded which). The specimen sequenced was PBMCs or T cells enriched from blood (not recorded which). The chain is built from TRBV24-1 and TRBJ1-5; 10 bases match TRBD1. This CDR3 reads CATSNRDRGQVPNQPQHF. The CDR3 DNA reads as TGTGCCACCAGCAACCGGGACAGGGGCCAAGTTCCCAATCAGCCCCAGCATTTT.